This note documents a single T cell receptor beta chain sequence. It lacks a known antigen. There are no base qualities to consult, and no much larger clone falls within one base. Trimming accounts for 10 bases at V and 2 bases at J, while the number of junction bases matched to no gene is 8. The CDR3, cysteine through phenylalanine, is 14 amino acids long. Only CDR3 DNA remains: 42 bases, in frame from the first base. Taken from the germline V gene, the CDR1 and CDR2 loops are MDHEN and SYDVKM. These data belong to a study of OX40 agonist ivuxolimab in advanced cancers. Describing the broader study: Ivuxolimab was a fully human IgG2 agonistic monoclonal antibody targeting the costimulatory receptor OX40 (CD134). Intravenous ivuxolimab was administered to patients every 2 weeks at six dose levels: 0.01, 0.1, 0.3, 1.5, 3 and 10 mg/kg. Among the approximately 50 dose-escalation patients, 19 had hepatocellular carcinoma, around 15 melanoma, 9 renal cell carcinoma and 9 head and neck cancer. In the dose-escalation cohort, around four fifths of patients were male, and the mean age was around 60 years, with a range of about 23 to 80. Patients were allowed to have had prior anti-PD-1, anti-PD-L1 or anti-CTLA-4 therapy, and less than 45% of the dose-escalation patients had previously received checkpoint inhibitors. Partial responses were achieved by three dose-escalation patients, of whom one had hepatocellular carcinoma and two had cutaneous melanoma. Peripheral TCRbeta sequencing aimed to test whether ivuxolimab altered TCR sequence diversity and caused clonal T-cell expansion. The monotherapy dose-escalation portion (N of about 50 patients) of the phase I ivuxolimab trial is reported in the paper.

The trial excluded patients who had a history of autoimmune disease or who were on systemic immunosuppression. In every dose cohort, peripheral blood was drawn for TCR sequencing at baseline, cycle 4 day 1, and cycle 7 day 1. The samples were drawn from a first-in-human, open-label, multicenter phase I dose-escalation trial of ivuxolimab. The trial enrolled adults with locally advanced or metastatic head and neck squamous cell, hepatocellular, melanoma or renal cell carcinoma. CD4+ and CD8+ T cells were sorted separately from peripheral blood before TCR sequencing. To sequence the TCRbeta CDR3 region, genomic DNA was isolated from the sorted cells. TCRbeta CDR3 regions were sequenced using the immunoSEQ Assay. TCRdb stores this immuneACCESS table with in-frame sequences only. Part of the clones is absent; in the studies checked, under half of the shortfall reflects unresolved V genes, and no reason is known for the rest. The sample has approximately 38,000 clones on record, about 80% of them singletons. The top ten constitute about 7.6% of the sample.

Findings and caveats that apply to the study as a whole: Partial responders in the 0.1-3.0 mg/kg groups had among the lowest normalized peripheral clonal expansion, especially among CD8+ T cells. After ivuxolimab, CD8+ T cells had more expanded clones than CD4+ T cells on average. Low levels of normalized T-cell clonal expansion were also seen in some nonresponding patients. At doses of 0.1 to 3.0 mg/kg, clonal expansion of both CD4+ and CD8+ T cells in blood was seen between baseline and week 6. Antigen specificity was not determined for the clonally expanded peripheral T cells.

The chain joins TRBV28 to TRBJ2-1, with 7 bases in between that match TRBD1. The starting material was CD4+ or CD8+ T cells sorted from blood, obtained in a trial of the OX40 agonist ivuxolimab. This receptor was taken from an adult with an advanced solid tumor such as melanoma, head and neck, liver or kidney cancer. The CDR3 region has the sequence CATWGQNTYNEQFF. The sequenced DNA is TGTGCCACCTGGGGACAGAACACCTACAATGAGCAGTTCTTC.